These T cell receptor beta chains were read from a single sample in a study of blood T cells in healthy people across ages. TCRdb re-called the 5' RACE reads through MiXCR, storing one row per CDR3 protein. The sample yields over 600,000 distinct CDR3 sequences, more than 20% seen once. The sequencing sample was made of blood. The source of these receptors is a man between 65 and 85 years old in good health. The CDR3 runs from the conserved cysteine through the conserved F or W. The D gene is left open where the match is weak. For some rows the clone size is stated as once, few or many, or as a class when expanded; others skip it.

D gene	V gene	J gene	clone size	CDR3 DNA	CDR3 protein
.	TRBV24-1	TRBJ2-1	.	TGTGCCACCAGTGATTTGTCCCAGGGTCTAAACAATGAGCAGTTCTTC	CATSDLSQGLNNEQFF
.	TRBV5-1	TRBJ2-1	few	TGCGCCAGCAGCTTGATCGCTAGGGAGCAGTTCTTC	CASSLIAREQFF
.	TRBV11-2	TRBJ2-1	.	TGTGCCAGCAGCTTAGGTACAGCGGAACTTAAGGACAATGAGCAGTTCTTC	CASSLGTAELKDNEQFF
.	TRBV28	TRBJ2-7	few	TGTGCCAGCAGTCACCCTGGGGTCTACGAGCAGTACTTC	CASSHPGVYEQYF
.	TRBV24-1	TRBJ2-3	many	TGTGCCACCAGTGATTTCACGAAGATCGGGAGAGAGACGCAGTATTTT	CATSDFTKIGRETQYF
.	TRBV6-2/TRBV6-3	TRBJ2-4	.	TGTGCCAGCAGTGACCTTTCCCAGGGGATTCAGTACTTC	CASSDLSQGIQYF
.	TRBV7-2	TRBJ1-2	.	TGTGCCAGCAGCTCATCAGGCGGCTACACCTTC	CASSSSGGYTF
TRBD1	TRBV4-3	TRBJ1-2	few	TGCGCCGGCAGCCAAGAACAGGGGAGTAGCTATGGCTACACCTTC	CAGSQEQGSSYGYTF
TRBD2	TRBV7-9	TRBJ2-1	.	TGTGCCAGCAGCTTAGGGGGACTACACAATGAGCAGTTCTTC	CASSLGGLHNEQFF
.	TRBV20-1	TRBJ2-3	.	TGCAGTGCTTCGGGAATCTACACAGATACGCAGTATTTT	CSASGIYTDTQYF
.	TRBV20-1	TRBJ2-5	.	TGCAGTGCTAGAGCTGGGTCAGAGACCCAGTACTTC	CSARAGSETQYF
TRBD2	TRBV28	TRBJ2-1	few	TGTGCCAGCAGTCTGTTGGGGACTAGCGGGCCGACCTACAATGAGCAGTTCTTC	CASSLLGTSGPTYNEQFF
.	TRBV7-2	TRBJ2-3	.	TGTGCCAGCAGCCGGTCCGATACGCAGTATTTT	CASSRSDTQYF
.	TRBV25-1	TRBJ1-4	few	TGTGCCAGCAGTGATCCCGGGCTCTCCCCAGGAAAACTGTTTTTT	CASSDPGLSPGKLFF
.	TRBV6-2/TRBV6-3	TRBJ2-7	few	TGTGCCACCGCAGAGCCACCTACCTACGAGCAGTACTTC	CATAEPPTYEQYF
TRBD2	TRBV19	TRBJ2-1	few	TGTGCCAGTAGTATTATGGGGGGGGTTGGCAATGAGCAGTTCTTC	CASSIMGGVGNEQFF
TRBD1	TRBV12-3/TRBV12-4	TRBJ1-2	few	TGTGCCAGCAGTCCTTACAGGGGCTCTAACTATGGCTACACCTTC	CASSPYRGSNYGYTF
TRBD2	TRBV29-1	TRBJ2-1	many	TGCAGCGACAGGACTAGCGGGACCAGGCTGGGGCAGTTCTTC	CSDRTSGTRLGQFF
.	TRBV6-1	TRBJ2-5	.	TGTGCCAGCATCATAGTCGGGCCTCGGCGGGAGACCCAGTACTTC	CASIIVGPRRETQYF
TRBD2	TRBV7-9	TRBJ2-1	many	TGTGCCAGCAGCCCCGGGACTAGCGGGGTCTACAATGAGCAGTTCTTC	CASSPGTSGVYNEQFF
.	TRBV5-1	TRBJ2-2	.	TGCGCCAGCAGCTTGGCCCTAGCTGACGCCGGGGAGCTGTTTTTT	CASSLALADAGELFF
.	TRBV20-1	TRBJ2-3	.	TGCAGTGCTAGAGTGGCTAGCGACCCTCCGGATACGCAGTATTTT	CSARVASDPPDTQYF
TRBD2	TRBV7-2	TRBJ2-2	.	TGTGCCAGCAGCTTAGGTAGCGGGCCGAACACCGGGGAGCTGTTTTTT	CASSLGSGPNTGELFF
.	TRBV6-1	TRBJ2-5	.	TGTGCCAGCGGTGAAGCGCTATCTGAGACCCAGTACTTC	CASGEALSETQYF
TRBD1	TRBV7-9	TRBJ2-7	.	TGTGCCAGCAGCTCCGGGACAGCTTTCGAGCAGTACTTC	CASSSGTAFEQYF
TRBD2	TRBV11-2	TRBJ2-1	.	TGTGCCAGCAGCTTAGATAGACTAGCGGGAGGGGGGAATGAGCAGTTCTTC	CASSLDRLAGGGNEQFF
.	TRBV7-9	TRBJ1-4	.	TGTGCCAGCAGCTTCAAGCCAGGGAGTCGTCTGTTTTTT	CASSFKPGSRLFF
TRBD1	TRBV28	TRBJ2-2	few	TGTGCCAGCAGTCCCACAGGGGCCCGGAACACCGGGGAGCTGTTTTTT	CASSPTGARNTGELFF
.	TRBV6-1	TRBJ2-1	few	TGTGCCAGCAGTGAAGCGGCGCGATGGTCCTCCTACAATGAGCAGTTCTTC	CASSEAARWSSYNEQFF
.	TRBV11-2	TRBJ2-7	.	TGTGCCAGCAGCGTAACAGAAGTCGAGCAGTACTTC	CASSVTEVEQYF
.	TRBV7-9	TRBJ2-2	.	TGTGCCAGCAGCCGCGGGACACCCTACACCGGGGAGCTGTTTTTT	CASSRGTPYTGELFF
TRBD2	TRBV25-1	TRBJ2-7	few	TGTGCCAGCAGTAAGGGACTAGCGGGAACCTACGAGCAGTACTTC	CASSKGLAGTYEQYF
.	TRBV3-1	TRBJ2-7	.	TGTGCCGGCAGCCGCCCTCCAGAGCAGTACTTC	CAGSRPPEQYF
TRBD2	TRBV4-1	TRBJ2-4	few	TGCGCCAGCAGCCTTACGACTAGCGGGATCAACATTCAGTACTTC	CASSLTTSGINIQYF
.	TRBV29-1	TRBJ2-5	many	TGCAGCACCGGCCGGGAGACCCAGTACTTC	CSTGRETQYF
.	TRBV6-5	TRBJ2-2	.	TGTGCCAGCAGTTACGACGGAATTCAGACCGGGGAGCTGTTTTTT	CASSYDGIQTGELFF
TRBD2	TRBV29-1	TRBJ2-1	.	TGCGGCGTCGCCCTAGCGGGAGCTGACAATGAGCAGTTCTTC	CGVALAGADNEQFF
TRBD2	TRBV18	TRBJ2-2	.	TGTGCCAGCTCACCCCCACGGGGAGGGACCGGGGAGCTGTTTTTT	CASSPPRGGTGELFF
TRBD1	TRBV29-1	TRBJ2-7	few	TGCAGCGTTCAAGACCCAGGGACAGGGGGTCTCAAGCAGTACTTC	CSVQDPGTGGLKQYF
TRBD1	TRBV15	TRBJ2-5	.	TGTGCCACCAGCAGAGGGACGCGGACAGGGGTAGAGACCCAGTACTTC	CATSRGTRTGVETQYF
TRBD1	TRBV12-3/TRBV12-4	TRBJ2-1	.	TGTGCCAGCAGTTCCTACGACAGGGTGGAGGACAATGAGCAGTTCTTC	CASSSYDRVEDNEQFF
.	TRBV2	TRBJ2-1	.	TGTGCCAGCAGTGAAACAGGGTGGGGAGAGCAGTTCTTC	CASSETGWGEQFF
TRBD2	TRBV7-2	TRBJ2-3	few	TGTGCCAGCAGCTCCCGGACTAGCGTCAGGACAGATACGCAGTATTTT	CASSSRTSVRTDTQYF
.	TRBV20-1	TRBJ1-2	.	TGCAGTGCTAGAGACCCTGGGGGAAACACCTTC	CSARDPGGNTF
.	TRBV7-6	TRBJ2-3	many	TGTGCCAGCAGCCCGGCAGGGACTGCCACCTTCACAGATACGCAGTATTTT	CASSPAGTATFTDTQYF
.	TRBV29-1	TRBJ2-7	.	TGCAGCGTTCGGACGGTCCTCGAGCAGTACTTC	CSVRTVLEQYF
.	TRBV4-1	TRBJ2-1	few	TGCGCCAGCAGCCAAGTCGGAAAGGGATCCCACAATGAGCAGTTCTTC	CASSQVGKGSHNEQFF
TRBD2	TRBV11-1	TRBJ2-5	many	TGTGCCAGCAGCCCTAGCGGGAGCTACCGAAAGACCCAGTACTTC	CASSPSGSYRKTQYF
TRBD2	TRBV3-1	TRBJ2-1	few	TGTGCCAGTGCCGGGACTAGCGGGCGTAATGAGCAGTTCTTC	CASAGTSGRNEQFF
.	TRBV15	TRBJ1-4	.	TGTGTCACCAGCAGAGATCTTCGTGAAAAACTGTTTTTT	CVTSRDLREKLFF
.	TRBV15	TRBJ2-3	few	TGTGCCACCAGAAACGAAAAGGGCACCGGCACAGATACGCAGTATTTT	CATRNEKGTGTDTQYF
.	TRBV12-3/TRBV12-4	TRBJ2-1	few	TGTGCCAGCAGACCCCGGACGGGCTCCTACAATGAGCAGTTCTTC	CASRPRTGSYNEQFF
.	TRBV7-2	TRBJ2-7	few	TGTGCCAGCAGCTTATCCACCTTAGGCTCCGAGCAGTACTTC	CASSLSTLGSEQYF
.	TRBV15	TRBJ1-4	.	TGTGCCACCCGGGCAACTAATGAAAAACTGTTTTTT	CATRATNEKLFF